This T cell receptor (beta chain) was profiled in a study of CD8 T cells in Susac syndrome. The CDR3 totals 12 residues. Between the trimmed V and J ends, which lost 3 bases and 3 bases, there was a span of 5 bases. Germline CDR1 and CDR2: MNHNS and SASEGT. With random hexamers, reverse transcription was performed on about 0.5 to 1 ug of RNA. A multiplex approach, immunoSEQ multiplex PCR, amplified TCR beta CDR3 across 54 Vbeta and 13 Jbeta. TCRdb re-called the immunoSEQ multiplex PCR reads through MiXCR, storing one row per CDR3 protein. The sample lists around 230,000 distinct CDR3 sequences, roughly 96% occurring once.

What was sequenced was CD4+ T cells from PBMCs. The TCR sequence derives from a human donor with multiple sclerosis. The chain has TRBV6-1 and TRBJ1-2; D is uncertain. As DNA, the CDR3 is TGTGCCAGCAGTGACCGTGACTATGGCTACACCTTC. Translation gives CASSDRDYGYTF.